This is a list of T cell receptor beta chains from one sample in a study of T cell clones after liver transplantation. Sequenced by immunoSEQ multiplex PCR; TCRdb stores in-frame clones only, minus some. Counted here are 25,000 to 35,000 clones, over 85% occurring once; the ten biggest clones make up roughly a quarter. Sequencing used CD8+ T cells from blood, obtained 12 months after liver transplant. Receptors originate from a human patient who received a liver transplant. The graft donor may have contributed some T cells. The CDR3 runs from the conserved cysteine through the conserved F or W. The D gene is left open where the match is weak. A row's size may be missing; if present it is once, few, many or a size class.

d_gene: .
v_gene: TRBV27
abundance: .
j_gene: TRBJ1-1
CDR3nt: TGTGCCAGCAGTTCAGGCCCCCCTGAAGCTTTCTTT
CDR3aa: CASSSGPPEAFF

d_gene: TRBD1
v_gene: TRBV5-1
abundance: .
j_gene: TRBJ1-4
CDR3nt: TGCGCCAGCAGCTTGGGGGACAGGGCTGAAAAACTGTTTTTT
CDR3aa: CASSLGDRAEKLFF

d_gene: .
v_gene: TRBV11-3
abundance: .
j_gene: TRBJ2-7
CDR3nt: TGTGCCAGCAGCTTAGATCTAGGAGGGGATGTTTACGAGCAGTACTTC
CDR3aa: CASSLDLGGDVYEQYF

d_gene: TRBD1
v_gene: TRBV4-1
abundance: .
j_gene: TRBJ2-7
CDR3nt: TGCGCCAGCAGCCAAGGGACAGGGGCACCCTACGAGCAGTACTTC
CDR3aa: CASSQGTGAPYEQYF

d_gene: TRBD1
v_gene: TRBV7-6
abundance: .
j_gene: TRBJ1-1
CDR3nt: TGTGCCAGCAGCTTGGGACAGAAGAACACTGAAGCTTTCTTT
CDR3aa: CASSLGQKNTEAFF

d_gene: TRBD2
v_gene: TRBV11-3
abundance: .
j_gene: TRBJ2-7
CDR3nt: TGTGCCAGCAGAGCGGGAAAGGATAACGAGCAGTACTTC
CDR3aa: CASRAGKDNEQYF

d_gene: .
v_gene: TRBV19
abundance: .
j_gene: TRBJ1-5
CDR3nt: TGTGCCAGTAGTATAAGGGACAGCAATCAGCCCCAGCATTTT
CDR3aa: CASSIRDSNQPQHF

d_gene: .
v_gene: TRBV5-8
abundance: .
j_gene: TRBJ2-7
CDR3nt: TGTGCCAGCAGCTTCCGACAGGGAGGGTACGAGCAGTACTTC
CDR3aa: CASSFRQGGYEQYF

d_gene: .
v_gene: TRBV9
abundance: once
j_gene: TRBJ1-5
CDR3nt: TGTGCCAGCAGCGTAGGTAGCAATCAGCCCCAGCATTTT
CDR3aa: CASSVGSNQPQHF

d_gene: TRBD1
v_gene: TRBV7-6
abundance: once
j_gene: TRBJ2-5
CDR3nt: TGTGCCAGCAGCCCCCCCGGGACAGGGGTTTTAGAGACCCAGTACTTC
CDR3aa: CASSPPGTGVLETQYF

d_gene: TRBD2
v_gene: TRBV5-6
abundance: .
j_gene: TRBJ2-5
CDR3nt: TGTGCCAGCAGCGGGCGAAGCGGGAGGAACCCTGCGGGGGAGACCCAGTACTTC
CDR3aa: CASSGRSGRNPAGETQYF

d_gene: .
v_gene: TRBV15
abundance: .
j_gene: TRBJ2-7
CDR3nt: TGTGCCACCAGCAGAGATTCAGAGGAGGGTTCCTACGAGCAGTACTTC
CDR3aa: CATSRDSEEGSYEQYF

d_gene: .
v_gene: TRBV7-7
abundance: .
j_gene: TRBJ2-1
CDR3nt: TGTGCTAGCAGTCCCAGCGATGAGCAGTTCTTC
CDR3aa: CASSPSDEQFF

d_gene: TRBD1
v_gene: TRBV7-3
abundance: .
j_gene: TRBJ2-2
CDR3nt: TGTGCCAGCAGCTGGCAGGGGGCGCTCGGCACCGGGGAGCTGTTTTTT
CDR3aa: CASSWQGALGTGELFF

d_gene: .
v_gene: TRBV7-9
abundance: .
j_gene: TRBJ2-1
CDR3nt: TGTGCCAGCTCCAGGGGCAATGAGCAGTTCTTC
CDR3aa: CASSRGNEQFF

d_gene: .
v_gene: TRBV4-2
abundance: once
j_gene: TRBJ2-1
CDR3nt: TGTGCCAGCAGCCGCGGACTCCAGGAGGAGCAGTTCTTC
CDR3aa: CASSRGLQEEQFF

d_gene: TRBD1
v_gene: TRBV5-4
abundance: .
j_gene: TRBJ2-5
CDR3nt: TGTGCCAGCACTACTATCGGGACAGGAGAGGAGACCCAGTACTTC
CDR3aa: CASTTIGTGEETQYF

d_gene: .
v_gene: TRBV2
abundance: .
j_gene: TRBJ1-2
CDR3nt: TGTGCCAGCAACCAGGACAGACCCGGCTACACCTTC
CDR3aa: CASNQDRPGYTF

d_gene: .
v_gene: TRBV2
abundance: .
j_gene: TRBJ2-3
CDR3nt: TGTGCCAGCAGTGGGGGCGACGTCACAGATACGCAGTATTTT
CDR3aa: CASSGGDVTDTQYF

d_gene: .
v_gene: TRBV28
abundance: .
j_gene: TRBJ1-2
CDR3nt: TGTGCCAGCAGTTACAGGACAAACCCAACAAACTATGGCTACACCTTC
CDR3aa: CASSYRTNPTNYGYTF